The 24 T cell receptor beta chains given below trace back to one sample, sequenced in a study of cytomegalovirus exposure and HLA in healthy donors. Primers included in the PCR were 60 Vbeta and 13 Jbeta primers. The repertoire was sequenced with immunoSEQ multiplex PCR; TCRdb's copy has only in-frame clones and lacks some. The data show approximately 130,000 clones, around 82% seen once. Material for sequencing was PBMCs. These receptors were collected from a man in his forties or fifties in good health and CMV-seronegative.

The CDR3 DNA reads TGTGCCAGCAGCTTGCCCGGACAGGGTCGGACCGGGGAGCTGTTTTTT. Residues: CASSLPGQGRTGELFF. V and J are TRBV5-8 and TRBJ2-2; 8 bases are shared with TRBD1. This CDR3 is built from 16 residues. The trim removed 1 base at V and 5 bases at J, leaving 7 bases unmatched. Per germline, CDR1 SGHTS and CDR2 YDEGEE.

The chain has TRBV11-2 and TRBJ2-7; the D gene is possibly TRBD1 (6 bases). Germline V gives CDR1 SGHAT, CDR2 FQNNGV. With 2 bases removed from V and 0 bases from J, the gap between germline ends came to 8 bases. CDR3 length: 14 amino acids. CDR3 nucleotides: TGTGCCAGCAGCTTACCCAGGGGCTCCTACGAGCAGTACTTC. This gives the protein CASSLPRGSYEQYF.

V gene TRBV21-1 combines with J gene TRBJ2-1; TRBD1, the D gene given by the table, was not confirmed from the DNA. TRBV21-1 is a pseudogene segment. The CDR3 length is 16 residues. CDR3 nucleotides: TGTGCCAGCAGCAAAGATCGGACAGCATCCTACAATGAGCAGTTCTTC. Translating it yields CASSKDRTASYNEQFF.

In nucleotides, the CDR3 is TGTGCCAGCAGTGAAACCCCGACACTGAACACTGAAGCTTTCTTT. It is translated as CASSETPTLNTEAFF. The chain employs TRBV6-1 and TRBJ1-1; D is ambiguous. The CDR3 covers 15 residues. Germline V gene data show CDR1 as MNHNS and CDR2 as SASEGT. Deletions cut 2 bases from V and 0 bases from J, with 10 bases between.

CDR3 region: CASSIDRVSAYEQYF. CDR3 nucleotide sequence: TGTGCCAGCAGCATTGACAGGGTATCTGCCTACGAGCAGTACTTC. This sequence joins TRBV7-8 and TRBJ2-7, with TRBD1 matching 7 bases. After removal of 5 bases from V and 2 bases from J, the junction contained 9 bases not matched to a gene. In germline, CDR1 is SGHVS, CDR2 FQNEAQ. The CDR3 spans 15 residues.

V usage is TRBV4-1 and J usage is TRBJ2-4, with 7 nucleotides matching TRBD2. J lost 0 bases, V lost 10 bases, and 12 bases had no gene match. This CDR3 comprises 16 residues. CDR1 MGHRA and CDR2 YSYEKL come from the germline V gene. CDR3 coding DNA: TGCGCCACCTCGGGAGGTCCATTACCAGCCAAAAACATTCAGTACTTC. This gives the protein CATSGGPLPAKNIQYF.

This clone was picked up a small number of times. The genes are TRBV15 and TRBJ2-1; 7 bases are a match to TRBD2. Trimming took 1 base from V and 2 from J; bases not matched to a gene: 5. From germline, CDR1 is LNHNV and CDR2 YYDKDF (reference sequence). The CDR3 is 16 residues long. The CDR3 region is CATSRGLAGPYNEQFF. For the CDR3, the DNA is TGTGCCACCAGCAGAGGACTAGCAGGCCCCTACAATGAGCAGTTCTTC. Using reference TRBV15 and TRBJ2-1 for the parts outside the CDR3, the full variable domain is DAMVIQNPRYQVTQFGKPVTLSCSQTLNHNVMYWYQQKSSQAPKLLFHYYDKDFNNEADTPDNFQSRRPNTSFCFLDIRSPGLGDTAMYLCATSRGLAGPYNEQFFGPGTRLTVL.

V and J are TRBV2 and TRBJ2-5, with 8 bases identical to TRBD2. Germline trimming cut 3 bases from V and 2 bases from J; bases unmatched to any gene: 8. Per germline, CDR1 SNHLY and CDR2 FYNNEI. The CDR3 length is 16 residues. The CDR3 sequence: CASSERSGRIQETQYF. The CDR3 bases are TGTGCCAGCAGTGAGCGAAGCGGGAGAATTCAAGAGACCCAGTACTTC.

V and J are TRBV29-1 and TRBJ2-5; D perhaps matches TRBD1 (8 bases). Germline values: CDR1 SQVTM, CDR2 ANQGSEA. Trimming took off 6 bases at V and 7 bases at J, with 24 bases between the two ends. CDR3 length equals 15 residues. The chain's CDR3 is CSVGGSGQGLRTQYF. In DNA form, the CDR3 reads TGCAGCGTGGGAGGGAGCGGACAGGGTTTAAGGACCCAGTACTTC.

This clone appeared a few times. The J gene is TRBJ2-3, the V gene TRBV9; D gene ambiguous. Germline CDR1 and CDR2: SGDLS and YYNGEE. This CDR3 spans 15 amino acids. With 0 bases removed from V and 2 bases from J, the gap between germline ends came to 10 bases. CDR3 amino acids: CASSVVEFPTDTQYF. The CDR3, as DNA: TGTGCCAGCAGCGTAGTCGAGTTCCCCACAGATACGCAGTATTTT.

The gene calls are TRBV2 and TRBJ1-4; possibly TRBD1 for D (6 bases). This CDR3 region has 14 residues. CDR1 SNHLY and CDR2 FYNNEI come from the germline V gene. The ends were cut back, 6 bases at V and 10 bases at J, with 18 bases in the middle. Here the CDR3 DNA reads TGTGCCAGCAGGGAGACCGCTTTAGGGGGAAAACTGTTTTTT. Translation gives CASRETALGGKLFF.

The chain recombines TRBV27 with TRBJ2-3; D is perhaps TRBD2 (6 bases). Germline V gene data show CDR1 as MNHEY and CDR2 as SMNVEV (reference sequence). V lost 1 base and J 4 bases, leaving 12 bases between the germline ends. CDR3 size: 15 residues. CDR3 sequence: CASSLWGGIADTQYF. The CDR3 nucleotides read TGTGCCAGCAGTTTATGGGGCGGGATCGCAGATACGCAGTATTTT.

The J gene is TRBJ1-1, the V gene TRBV6-1; D is unresolved. The V gene's germline CDR1 is MNHNS and CDR2 SASEGT. Trimming stripped 5 bases from V and 5 bases from J, with 9 bases between. The CDR3 extends over 12 amino acids. This CDR3 reads CASSYDGTEAFF. CDR3 in DNA: TGTGCCAGCAGTTATGACGGGACTGAAGCTTTCTTT.

The chain joins TRBV6-6 to TRBJ1-5; weak D call: TRBD1 (5 bases). Trimming shortened V by 2 bases and J by 4 bases, and 15 bases separated the two germline ends. The CDR3 loop spans 16 amino acids. Germline CDR1 MNHNY, CDR2 SVGAGI (reference sequence). CDR3 coding DNA: TGTGCCAGCAGTTACGTTGGGGGGGATGGGAATCAGCCCCAGCATTTT. Amino acids: CASSYVGGDGNQPQHF.

There are a few counts of this clone. The chain recombines TRBV5-1 with TRBJ1-6; TRBD1 is a possible D gene (5 bases). The CDR3 runs 15 residues. The germline V and J ends were trimmed by 0 bases and 7 bases, with 11 bases remaining between them. Germline V gives CDR1 SGHRS, CDR2 YFSETQ. The CDR3 sequence is CASSLGRGRNSPLHF. For the CDR3, the DNA is TGCGCCAGCAGCTTGGGGAGGGGAAGAAATTCACCCCTCCACTTT.

The chain has TRBV29-1 and TRBJ2-7; TRBD2 aligns across 7 bases. The CDR3 is 14 amino acids. Looked up from germline, CDR1 is SQVTM and CDR2 is ANQGSEA. Trimming removed 4 bases from V and 0 bases from J; junction bases left unmatched: 6. The CDR3 sequence is CSVVKGRGSYEQYF. CDR3 in DNA: TGCAGCGTTGTAAAGGGGAGGGGCTCCTACGAGCAGTACTTC.

The chain couples TRBV9 to TRBJ2-5; D is perhaps TRBD2 (6 bases). CDR1 is SGDLS, CDR2 YYNGEE, per germline. CDR3 length: 14 amino acids. V shed 0 bases and J shed 1 base, with 7 bases lying between them. CDR3 in DNA: TGTGCCAGCAGCGTAGATAGCGGCCAAGAGACCCAGTACTTC. As protein: CASSVDSGQETQYF.

The CDR3 nucleotides read TGTGCAACTATTAGGGGGCATGAAGCTTTCTTT. Protein: CATIRGHEAFF. The V gene is TRBV19, the J gene TRBJ1-1; 7 bases match TRBD1. Germline lookup yields CDR1 LNHDA and CDR2 SQIVND (reference sequence). This CDR3 is built from 11 residues.

V is TRBV19 and J is TRBJ1-5, with D unclear. CDR1 and CDR2 (germline): LNHDA, SQIVND (reference sequence). The CDR3 covers 16 residues. V gave up 3 bases and J gave up 6 bases, with 18 bases separating them. The CDR3 DNA sequence: TGTGCCAGTAGTATTCCGGCAGATCCAGGAGGTCAGCCCCAGCATTTT. Its protein product is CASSIPADPGGQPQHF.

The gene calls are TRBV28 and TRBJ1-2, with TRBD1 as a possible D gene (5 bases). The CDR3 has 16 amino acids. CDR1 is MDHEN, CDR2 SYDVKM, per germline. V lost 7 bases to trimming and J lost 5 bases, with 23 bases between them. Written as DNA, the CDR3 is TGTGCCAGCACCCAGGAGGGGCCGGCCGGGCCTTATGGCTACACCTTC. Translated, it gives CASTQEGPAGPYGYTF.

The rearrangement uses TRBV9 and TRBJ2-1, with D possibly TRBD1 on 6 matching bases. CDR1 is SGDLS and CDR2 is YYNGEE in the germline V gene. The CDR3 is made up of 15 amino acids. Trimming removed 4 bases from V and 0 bases from J, with 11 bases in between. The CDR3 loop is CASSPGQRSYNEQFF. CDR3 in DNA: TGTGCCAGCAGCCCCGGACAGCGCTCCTACAATGAGCAGTTCTTC.

J is TRBJ1-4 and V is TRBV27; D might be TRBD1 (6 bases). The V end lost 6 bases, the J end lost 7 bases, and 15 bases lay between the germline ends. The germline CDR1 and CDR2 sequences are MNHEY and SMNVEV (reference sequence). The CDR3 length is 14 residues. The CDR3 is CASSSAGAGEKLFF. DNA for the CDR3: TGTGCCAGCAGCAGTGCGGGGGCGGGTGAAAAACTGTTTTTT.

The J gene is TRBJ2-1, the V gene TRBV25-1; 8 bases map to TRBD2. CDR1 is MGHDK, CDR2 SYGVNS, per germline. The CDR3 has 15 residues. J was trimmed by 3 bases and V by 5 bases; bases with no gene match: 6. DNA of the CDR3: TGTGCCAGCAGTCGGAGCGGGGGTCACTACAATGAGCAGTTCTTC. This gives the protein CASSRSGGHYNEQFF. The entire variable domain, with the rest obtained from reference TRBV25-1 and TRBJ2-1, is as follows: EADIYQTPRYLVIGTGKKITLECSQTMGHDKMYWYQQDPGMELHLIHYSYGVNSTEKGDLSSESTVSRIRTEHFPLTLESARPSHTSQYLCASSRSGGHYNEQFFGPGTRLTVL.

The rearrangement joins TRBV19 to TRBJ2-7; D may be TRBD2 (6 bases). V was cut by 6 bases and J by 3 bases, with 18 bases left in between. The CDR3 is 15 amino acids. The germline V gene encodes CDR1 LNHDA and CDR2 SQIVND (reference sequence). CDR3 in DNA: TGTGCCAGTAGCCCAATGGGGGGAGGCCACTACGAGCAGTACTTC. Its translation: CASSPMGGGHYEQYF.